The 23 T cell receptor beta chains below were found in one sample sequenced in a study of spatial heterogeneity in lung cancer. TCRdb re-analysed the 5' RACE reads in MiXCR, keeping a single row per CDR3 protein. The profile shows about 21,000 distinct CDR3 sequences, roughly 4.2% of them singletons. Time point defined: sample taken at primary tumor resection. No cell sorting; template was whole RNA from tumor, lung tissue or PBMC. This sample comprised PBMCs, obtained at surgery. All receptors derive from a male donor with early-stage non-small cell lung cancer.

This clonotype showed up just a few times. The CDR3 region is CASSTQAGAGEQYF. In nucleotides, the CDR3 is TGTGCCAGCAGCACCCAAGCGGGAGCAGGCGAGCAGTACTTC. The chain couples TRBV7-8 to TRBJ2-7; TRBD2 matches 8 bases. V was clipped by 5 bases and J by 6 bases; unmatched bases: 9. The CDR3 is 14 residues long. Per the germline V gene, CDR1 is SGHVS and CDR2 is FQNEAQ. Variable domain in full (rest from reference TRBV7-8 and TRBJ2-7): GAGVSQSPRYKVAKRGQDVALRCDPISGHVSLFWYQQALGQGPEFLTYFQNEAQLDKSGLPSDRFFAERPEGSVSTLKIQRTQQEDSAVYLCASSTQAGAGEQYFGPGTRLTVT.

Turning to this clonotype: Possible read error: a much larger clone is one base away. V and J are TRBV7-3 and TRBJ2-3; D not certain. Trimming stripped 7 bases from V and 5 bases from J, with 13 bases between. Germline CDR1 SGHTA, CDR2 FQGTGA. This CDR3 comprises 13 residues. CDR3 amino acids: CASTDTRKDTQYF. The CDR3 DNA reads TGTGCCAGCACCGATACGCGGAAAGATACGCAGTATTTT.

The sample holds many counts of this clonotype. The chain links TRBV27 to TRBJ2-7; 10 bases are shared with TRBD1. Losses at the gene ends were 6 bases for V and 3 bases for J; bases not matched to a gene: 8. This CDR3 has 15 residues. CDR1 and CDR2 (germline): MNHEY, SMNVEV (reference sequence). The CDR3 spells CASSYGTGARYEQYF. CDR3 coding DNA: TGTGCCAGCAGCTATGGGACAGGGGCTCGCTACGAGCAGTACTTC.

About this clonotype itself: This may come from a read error, since a much larger clone is one base off. The chain joins TRBV5-1 to TRBJ2-3, with D uncertain. Germline assignment: CDR1 SGHRS and CDR2 YFSETQ. This CDR3 is built from 15 residues. V was cut by 2 bases and J by 0 bases, with 10 bases left in between. The CDR3 region has the DNA TGCGCCAGCAGCTTCCATGGCGCTAGCACAGATACGCAGTATTTT. This encodes CASSFHGASTDTQYF.

The J gene is TRBJ2-7, the V gene TRBV6-5; D is possibly TRBD1 (6 bases). Trimming pared 6 bases from V and 0 bases from J, leaving 15 bases between. The CDR3 runs to 15 residues. Germline V gene data show CDR1 as MNHEY and CDR2 as SVGAGI. The CDR3 region is CASSSLGTPSYEQYF. The CDR3 nucleotides are TGTGCCAGCAGCTCCCTAGGGACACCCTCCTACGAGCAGTACTTC.

This clonotype has ten or more counts. This chain links TRBV7-2 with TRBJ1-4; the D gene is possibly TRBD1 (5 bases). Germline lookup yields CDR1 SGHTA and CDR2 FQGNSA. The CDR3 spans 14 residues. Trimming stripped 5 bases from V and 5 bases from J, with 12 bases between. CDR3 nucleotides: TGTGCCAGCAGCCCAAGGGACCCGAATGAAAAACTGTTTTTT. As protein: CASSPRDPNEKLFF.

At least ten counts were recorded for this clonotype. V usage is TRBV4-3 and J usage is TRBJ2-7; a weak D match, TRBD2 (5 bases). CDR3 length equals 15 residues. V gave up 0 bases and J gave up 6 bases, with 15 bases separating them. CDR1 and CDR2 (germline): LGHNA, YSLEER. The CDR3 DNA sequence: TGCGCCAGCAGCCAAGATGTTGAGTGGCTAGCCGAGCAGTACTTC. Translation gives CASSQDVEWLAEQYF.

The sample holds many counts of this clonotype. This chain uses TRBV5-1 with TRBJ2-1; 7 bases fit TRBD1. CDR3 length: 16 amino acids. The V segment lost 4 bases and the J segment 1 base; nucleotides outside the gene matches: 8. In germline, CDR1 is SGHRS, CDR2 YFSETQ. The CDR3 DNA reads as TGCGCCAGCAGCCTAGGGACAGCCAGTTCCTACAATGAGCAGTTCTTC. Amino acids: CASSLGTASSYNEQFF.

The gene calls are TRBV3-1 and TRBJ2-7, with 8 bases lining up with TRBD2. This CDR3 comprises 15 residues. V was pared by 5 bases and J by 2 bases, with 8 bases of the junction left unmatched. Germline CDR1 is LGHDT and CDR2 is YNNKEL (reference sequence). CDR3 sequence (DNA): TGTGCCAGCAGCTCCAGGACTAGCCCCCCCTACGAGCAGTACTTC. It specifies CASSSRTSPPYEQYF.

Points on this clonotype: A clone one base away is much larger, so this may be a read error. The chain carries TRBV27 and TRBJ2-7; the match to TRBD2 covers 7 bases. With V trimmed by 5 bases and J by 4 bases, 14 bases remained unmatched. CDR1 is MNHEY, CDR2 SMNVEV, per germline (reference sequence). This CDR3 has 16 residues. The CDR3 bases are TGTGCCAGCAGTACCCCTTCGGGGGGACGCCTATACGAGCAGTACTTC. Translation gives CASSTPSGGRLYEQYF.

Notes on this clonotype: A much larger clone lies a single base off, so this may be a read error. V gene TRBV18 combines with J gene TRBJ1-5; D remains unclear. Deletions cut 0 bases from V and 4 bases from J, with 10 bases between. This CDR3 has 15 residues. Looked up from germline, CDR1 is KGHSH and CDR2 is LQKENI. The DNA of the CDR3 is TGTGCCAGCTCACCACCAGGGCCAGATAATCAGCCCCAGCATTTT. Translating gives CASSPPGPDNQPQHF.

This clonotype was counted at least ten times. The chain is built from TRBV19 and TRBJ1-5; perhaps TRBD1 as D (6 bases). V gave up 3 bases and J gave up 7 bases, with 7 bases separating them. CDR3 size: 12 residues. Germline-derived CDR1 and CDR2 are LNHDA and SQIVND (reference sequence). CDR3 residues: CASSIRGQPQHF. The CDR3 DNA reads as TGTGCCAGTAGTATCAGGGGACAGCCCCAGCATTTT.

The chain uses TRBV24-1 and TRBJ2-1; 9 bases map to TRBD1. Germline V gene data show CDR1 as KGHDR and CDR2 as SFDVKD. With V trimmed by 5 bases and J by 6 bases, 10 bases remained unmatched. This CDR3 spans 16 amino acids. CDR3 in DNA: TGTGCCACCAGTGCCCCGGACAGGGGTCACGGCAATGAGCAGTTCTTC. This gives the protein CATSAPDRGHGNEQFF.

The chain recombines TRBV7-2 with TRBJ2-5; the D gene is possibly TRBD2 (7 bases). V lost 3 bases to trimming and J lost 2 bases, with 16 bases between them. This CDR3 has 16 amino acids. Germline values: CDR1 SGHTA, CDR2 FQGNSA. The CDR3 DNA reads TGTGCCAGCAGCTTGGGGGGAGGGCAGGGGCAAGAGACCCAGTACTTC. This codes for CASSLGGGQGQETQYF.

The chain uses TRBV6-2 or TRBV6-3 and TRBJ1-6, with D perhaps TRBD1 (5 bases). The germline CDR1 and CDR2 sequences are MNHEY and SVGEGT. Between the trimmed V and J ends, which lost 7 bases and 7 bases, there was a span of 14 bases. The CDR3 sequence is 14 residues long. For the CDR3, the DNA is TGTGCCAGCACCCACGTACGGGGCAATTCACCCCTCCACTTT. Its translation: CASTHVRGNSPLHF.

This clonotype ranks as medium-sized. V is TRBV7-9 and J is TRBJ2-1; D is possibly TRBD2 (5 bases). CDR3 size: 11 residues. Germline V gene sequence: CDR1 SEHNR, CDR2 FQNEAQ (reference sequence). V was clipped by 1 base and J by 10 bases, with 5 bases between them. CDR3 residues: CASSLGGEQFF. The CDR3 nucleotides are TGTGCCAGCAGCTTAGGAGGGGAGCAGTTCTTC.

This clonotype showed up many times. J is TRBJ2-7 and V is TRBV6-5; 8 bases align to TRBD1. CDR1 and CDR2 from the germline V gene are MNHEY and SVGAGI. This CDR3 contains 15 residues. V lost 3 bases, J lost 0 bases, and 4 bases stayed unmatched. The CDR3 loop reads CASSYFGTGSYEQYF. The CDR3 DNA reads TGTGCCAGCAGTTATTTCGGGACAGGCTCCTACGAGCAGTACTTC.

This clonotype was seen just once. V gene TRBV7-3 combines with J gene TRBJ2-2; 9 bases line up with TRBD1. The length of the CDR3 is 18 residues. Germline-derived CDR1 and CDR2 are SGHTA and FQGTGA. With 5 bases clipped from V and 4 bases from J, the junction kept 14 bases outside the gene matches. CDR3 DNA sequence: TGTGCCAGCAGCCTCCAACGACCGGGACAGGGACCCACCGGGGAGCTGTTTTTT. Translated: CASSLQRPGQGPTGELFF.

This clonotype was observed at least ten times. The rearrangement links TRBV2 to TRBJ2-6; no reliable D call. Germline CDR1 reads SNHLY; CDR2 reads FYNNEI. This CDR3 is 15 amino acids long. V lost 1 base, J lost 0 bases, and 4 bases lay in between. CDR3 nucleotide sequence: TGTGCCAGCAGTGAAGGTGGCTCTGGGGCCAACGTCCTGACTTTC. Residues: CASSEGGSGANVLTF.

This clonotype was detected many times. At one end, the junction sequence differs from germline, possibly due to a read error. The V and J genes are TRBV7-7 and TRBJ2-2, with D tentatively TRBD2 (5 bases). Looked up from germline, CDR1 is SSHAT and CDR2 is FNYEAQ (reference sequence). The CDR3 runs 15 residues. The CDR3 DNA follows: TGTGCTAGCAGCCGGACTGGGTCGGCCACCGGGGAGCTGTTTTTT. It yields the protein CASSRTGSATGELFF.

The table lists this clonotype with many counts. V gene TRBV28 combines with J gene TRBJ1-2; the D gene is possibly TRBD1 (6 bases). The CDR3 runs to 12 residues. Trimming left V 5 bases short and J 5 bases short, with 9 bases between. The germline V gene has CDR1 MDHEN and CDR2 SYDVKM. The CDR3 here is CASSETGYGYTF. The CDR3 DNA is TGTGCCAGCAGTGAAACAGGGTATGGCTACACCTTC.

The chain's CDR3 is CAWSFDSTDTQYF. CDR3 bases: TGTGCCTGGAGTTTTGACAGCACAGATACGCAGTATTTT. The chain joins TRBV30 to TRBJ2-3; the D is unclear. This CDR3 is built from 13 residues. CDR1 and CDR2 (germline): GTSNPN, SVGIG (reference sequence). V was pared by 2 bases and J by 0 bases, with 6 bases between.

V gene TRBV21-1 combines with J gene TRBJ2-5. TRBV21-1 has pseudogene status. The CDR3 extends over 13 amino acids. CDR3 nucleotides: TGTGCCACCCCACGGCCGTACCAAGAGACCCAGTACTTC. Translating it yields CATPRPYQETQYF.